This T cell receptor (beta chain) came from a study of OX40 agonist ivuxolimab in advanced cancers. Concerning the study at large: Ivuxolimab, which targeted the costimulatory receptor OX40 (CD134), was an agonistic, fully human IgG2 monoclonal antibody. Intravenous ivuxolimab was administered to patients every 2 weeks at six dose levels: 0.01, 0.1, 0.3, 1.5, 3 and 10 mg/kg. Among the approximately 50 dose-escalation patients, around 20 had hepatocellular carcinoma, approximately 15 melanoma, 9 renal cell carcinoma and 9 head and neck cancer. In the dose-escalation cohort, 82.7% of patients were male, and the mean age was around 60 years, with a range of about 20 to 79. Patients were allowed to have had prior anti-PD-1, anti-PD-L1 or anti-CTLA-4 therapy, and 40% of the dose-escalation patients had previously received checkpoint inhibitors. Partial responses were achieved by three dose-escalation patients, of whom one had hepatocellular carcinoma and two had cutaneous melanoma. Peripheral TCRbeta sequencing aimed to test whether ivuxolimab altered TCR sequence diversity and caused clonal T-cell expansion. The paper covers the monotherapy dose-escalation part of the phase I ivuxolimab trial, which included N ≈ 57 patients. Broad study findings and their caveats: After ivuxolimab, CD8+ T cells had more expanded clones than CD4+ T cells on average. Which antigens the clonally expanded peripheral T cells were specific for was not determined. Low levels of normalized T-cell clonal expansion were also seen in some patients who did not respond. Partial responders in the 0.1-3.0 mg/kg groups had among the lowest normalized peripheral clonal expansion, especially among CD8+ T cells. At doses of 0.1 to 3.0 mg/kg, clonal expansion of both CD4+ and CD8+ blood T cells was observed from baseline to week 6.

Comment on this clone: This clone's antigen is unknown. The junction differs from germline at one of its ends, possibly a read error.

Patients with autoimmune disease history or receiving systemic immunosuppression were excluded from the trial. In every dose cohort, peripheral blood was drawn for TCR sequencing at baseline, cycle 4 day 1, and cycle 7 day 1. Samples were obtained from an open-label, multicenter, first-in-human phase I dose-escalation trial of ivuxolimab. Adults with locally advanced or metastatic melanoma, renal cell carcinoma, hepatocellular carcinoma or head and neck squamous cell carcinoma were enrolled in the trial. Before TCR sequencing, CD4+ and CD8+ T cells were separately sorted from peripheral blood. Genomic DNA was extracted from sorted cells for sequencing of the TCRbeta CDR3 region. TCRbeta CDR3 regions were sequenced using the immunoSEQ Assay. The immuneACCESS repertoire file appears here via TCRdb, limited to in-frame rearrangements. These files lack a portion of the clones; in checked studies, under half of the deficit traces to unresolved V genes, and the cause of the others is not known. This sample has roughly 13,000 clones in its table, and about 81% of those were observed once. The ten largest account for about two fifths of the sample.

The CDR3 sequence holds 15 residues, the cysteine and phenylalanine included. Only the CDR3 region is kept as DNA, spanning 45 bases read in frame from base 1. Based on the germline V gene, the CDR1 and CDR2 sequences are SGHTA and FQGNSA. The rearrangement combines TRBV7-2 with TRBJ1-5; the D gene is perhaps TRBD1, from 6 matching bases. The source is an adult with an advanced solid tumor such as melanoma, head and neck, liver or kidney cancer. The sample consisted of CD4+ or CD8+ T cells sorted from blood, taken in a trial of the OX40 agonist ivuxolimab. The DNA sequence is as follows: TGTGCCAGCAGTTTAGGACAGTATAGCAATCAGCCCCAGCATTTT. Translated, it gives CASSLGQYSNQPQHF.